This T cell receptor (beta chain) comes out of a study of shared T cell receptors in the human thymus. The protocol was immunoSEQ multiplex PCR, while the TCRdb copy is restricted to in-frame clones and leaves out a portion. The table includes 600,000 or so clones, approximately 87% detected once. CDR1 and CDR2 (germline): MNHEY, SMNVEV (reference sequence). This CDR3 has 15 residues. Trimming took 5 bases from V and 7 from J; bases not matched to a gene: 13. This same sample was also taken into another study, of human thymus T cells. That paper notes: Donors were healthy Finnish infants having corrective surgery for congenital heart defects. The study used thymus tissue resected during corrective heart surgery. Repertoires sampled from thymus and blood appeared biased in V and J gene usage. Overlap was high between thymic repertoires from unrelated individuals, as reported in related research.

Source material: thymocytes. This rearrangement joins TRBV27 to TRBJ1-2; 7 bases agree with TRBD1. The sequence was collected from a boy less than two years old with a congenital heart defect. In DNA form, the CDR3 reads TGTGCCAGCAGTACGACTTCCACAGGGGTTTTTGGCTACACCTTC. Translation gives CASSTTSTGVFGYTF.